A single sample is the source of the 16 T cell receptor beta chains below, sequenced in a study of blood T cell repertoires in COVID-19. TCRdb's table, derived via immunoSEQ multiplex PCR, lists solely in-frame clones and lacks some. The sample holds about 190,000 clones, around 80% seen once. Sample: PBMCs or T cells enriched from blood (not recorded which). The receptor set was obtained from a woman aged 45-60 years who had recovered from COVID-19.

The V and J genes are TRBV13 and TRBJ2-7, with 7 bases lining up with TRBD2. Germline CDR1 is PRHDT and CDR2 is FYEKMQ (reference sequence). CDR3 length: 15 amino acids. Trimming took 0 bases from V and 2 from J; bases not matched to a gene: 4. The CDR3 DNA sequence: TGTGCCAGCAGCTTAGGGCTAGCGGCCACCTACGAGCAGTACTTC. It encodes CASSLGLAATYEQYF.

The chain joins TRBV6-4 to TRBJ2-7; TRBD2 matches 13 bases. With 5 bases clipped from V and 4 bases from J, the junction kept 8 bases outside the gene matches. Germline CDR1 reads MRHNA; CDR2 reads SNTAGT. The CDR3 extends over 16 amino acids. CDR3 amino acids: CASSWTSGSARYEQYF. CDR3 nucleotide sequence: TGTGCCAGCAGTTGGACTAGCGGGAGCGCCCGTTACGAGCAGTACTTC.

The chain is built from TRBV3-1 (or the pseudogene TRBV3-2) and TRBJ2-7; 8 nucleotides align to TRBD2. The junction had 2 bases not matched to a gene; V was cut back by 4 bases and J by 3 bases. This CDR3 is 13 amino acids long. Germline CDR1 and CDR2: LGHDT and YNNKEL (reference sequence). CDR3 DNA sequence: TGTGCCAGCAGCCCGGGACTAGTCTACGAGCAGTACTTC. It translates to CASSPGLVYEQYF.

The chain couples TRBV19 to TRBJ2-3; D gene ambiguous. The ends were cut back, 8 bases at V and 3 bases at J, with 6 bases in the middle. This CDR3 spans 11 amino acids. The germline V gene encodes CDR1 LNHDA and CDR2 SQIVND (reference sequence). The CDR3 here is CASGLTDTQYF. CDR3 nucleotides: TGTGCCAGTGGCCTGACAGATACGCAGTATTTT.

CDR3 nucleotides: TGCGCCAGCAGCCCAAATGTAGCCAAAAACATTCAGTACTTC. Translated, it gives CASSPNVAKNIQYF. V usage is TRBV4-1 and J usage is TRBJ2-4; the D is unclear. V was clipped by 4 bases and J by 0 bases, with 7 bases between them. This CDR3 is 14 amino acids long. Germline-derived CDR1 and CDR2 are MGHRA and YSYEKL.

The chain recombines TRBV5-4 with TRBJ2-7, with 7 bases lining up with TRBD2. The CDR3 is made up of 15 amino acids. CDR1 and CDR2 from the germline V gene are SGHNT and YYREEE (reference sequence). The junction had 8 bases not matched to a gene; V was cut back by 0 bases and J by 5 bases. The CDR3, as DNA: TGTGCCAGCAGCTTGGGAGGCGGGAGCTCGAACGAGCAGTACTTC. As protein: CASSLGGGSSNEQYF. Supplemented by reference TRBV5-4 and TRBJ2-7, the full variable domain reads ETGVTQSPTHLIKTRGQQVTLRCSSQSGHNTVSWYQQALGQGPQFIFQYYREEENGRGNFPPRFSGLQFPNYSSELNVNALELDDSALYLCASSLGGGSSNEQYFGPGTRLTVT.

The CDR3 DNA follows: TGTGCCAGCAGCGGGACTAGCGGGAGGGCCTTCCACGAGCAGTACTTC. It is translated as CASSGTSGRAFHEQYF. The V and J genes are TRBV27 and TRBJ2-7; 16 nucleotides agree with TRBD2. This CDR3 has 16 amino acids. V dropped 6 bases and J dropped 5; count of bases not matched to a gene: 7. Germline CDR1 MNHEY, CDR2 SMNVEV (reference sequence).

In DNA, the CDR3 is TGCGCCAGCAGCCAGAGGCGGGAGGACGGGGAGCTGTTTTTT. It encodes CASSQRREDGELFF. The V call is TRBV4-1, the J call TRBJ2-2; 8 nucleotides line up with TRBD2. V shed 3 bases and J 7 bases; nucleotides not matched to a gene: 4. The germline CDR1 and CDR2 sequences are MGHRA and YSYEKL. This CDR3 has 14 amino acids.

This rearrangement joins TRBV10-3 to TRBJ1-4, with D possibly being TRBD1 (5 bases). V lost 6 bases, J lost 7 bases, and 27 bases lay in between. CDR3 length: 18 amino acids. Germline V CDR1 and CDR2: ENHRY, SYGVKD. In DNA, the CDR3 is TGTGCCATCAGGCTCTCCCGTGGGGGGGTGGGTCCGGCTGAAAAACTGTTTTTT. It specifies CAIRLSRGGVGPAEKLFF.

This clone came up once. The chain recombines TRBV5-4 with TRBJ2-5; no clear D. V was clipped by 0 bases and J by 3 bases, with 6 bases between them. This CDR3 has 13 amino acids. Per the germline V gene, CDR1 is SGHNT and CDR2 is YYREEE (reference sequence). The CDR3 bases are TGTGCCAGCAGCTTGGAGAGTGAAGAGACCCAGTACTTC. Encoded protein: CASSLESEETQYF.

This clone was counted only a few times. The chain links TRBV28 to TRBJ2-1, with 8 positions matching TRBD2. The CDR3 covers 16 residues. The V gene end was trimmed by 3 bases and the J gene end by 4 bases; junction bases not matched to a gene: 8. Germline assignment: CDR1 MDHEN and CDR2 SYDVKM. Here the CDR3 DNA reads TGTGCCAGCAGTTTCGGCCGCGGGAGGTCATACAATGAGCAGTTCTTC. This translates into CASSFGRGRSYNEQFF.

This chain connects TRBV5-1 to TRBJ2-1, with TRBD1 identical over 11 bases. Germline V lookup: CDR1 SGHRS, CDR2 YFSETQ. This CDR3 is built from 15 residues. With V trimmed by 2 bases and J by 9 bases, 7 bases remained unmatched. The CDR3 is CASSLRTGGSGEQFF. The DNA of the CDR3 is TGCGCCAGCAGCTTACGGACAGGGGGCTCAGGTGAGCAGTTCTTC.

The rearrangement links TRBV27 to TRBJ2-1, with D tentatively TRBD2 (6 bases). Per germline, CDR1 MNHEY and CDR2 SMNVEV (reference sequence). CDR3 length equals 14 residues. Trimming cost V 8 bases and J 5 bases, with 16 bases left between them. The CDR3 region is CASLGWGRNNEQFF. Here the CDR3 DNA reads TGTGCCAGCTTGGGGTGGGGGAGGAACAATGAGCAGTTCTTC.

The chain combines TRBV6-5 with TRBJ1-1; 9 bases map to TRBD1. Trimming removed 6 bases from V and 6 bases from J; junction bases left unmatched: 11. Germline V gives CDR1 MNHEY, CDR2 SVGAGI. The CDR3 is 15 amino acids. The CDR3 here is CASSPGQGSWSEAFF. The DNA of the CDR3 is TGTGCCAGCAGCCCGGGACAGGGTTCGTGGTCTGAAGCTTTCTTT.

The rearrangement uses TRBV24-1 and TRBJ1-4; no reliable D call. Germline CDR1 is KGHDR and CDR2 is SFDVKD. The CDR3 covers 15 residues. The V end was cut by 6 bases, the J end by 0 bases, with 10 bases between. The CDR3 sequence: CATSHCPATNEKLFF. In DNA, the CDR3 is TGTGCCACCAGTCATTGTCCGGCAACTAATGAAAAACTGTTTTTT.

The chain is built from TRBV5-1 and TRBJ2-1; 8 bases fit TRBD1. Germline lookup yields CDR1 SGHRS and CDR2 YFSETQ. This CDR3 has 16 residues. Trimming cost V 4 bases and J 4 bases; bases outside gene matches: 10. Here the CDR3 reads CASSPLTGVEYNEQFF. In DNA, the CDR3 is TGCGCCAGCAGCCCCCTGACAGGGGTTGAGTACAATGAGCAGTTCTTC.